Below, 20 T cell receptor beta chains from the same sample are listed, as sequenced in a study of T cells in tuberculosis. The method was immunoSEQ multiplex PCR; TCRdb's version includes in-frame clones alone and lacks a portion of them. The sample contains some 25,000 clones, nearly 97% of which appear only once. Sequencing was carried out using PBMCs. The receptors come from a donor aged 10-29 years with latent tuberculosis or without tuberculosis infection.

The genes are TRBV10-3 and TRBJ2-7; 7 bases align to TRBD1. J gave up 6 bases and V 4 bases, and 3 bases lay outside the gene matches. The CDR3 consists of 12 residues. In germline, CDR1 is ENHRY, CDR2 SYGVKD. The chain's CDR3 is CAISGQGIEQYF. Here the CDR3 DNA reads TGTGCCATCAGTGGACAGGGAATCGAGCAGTACTTC.

The CDR3 reads CSVDEGRTGAAFF. DNA for the CDR3: TGCAGCGTTGATGAGGGGCGGACAGGAGCGGCTTTCTTT. V and J are TRBV29-1 and TRBJ1-1; 7 bases are shared with TRBD1. The CDR3 spans 13 residues. Losses at the gene ends were 3 bases for V and 11 bases for J; bases not matched to a gene: 12. Germline loops: CDR1 SQVTM, CDR2 ANQGSEA.

The rearrangement uses TRBV2 and TRBJ2-1, with D maybe TRBD1 (6 bases). The CDR3 extends over 15 amino acids. The germline V gene has CDR1 SNHLY and CDR2 FYNNEI. The ends were cut back, 8 bases at V and 6 bases at J, with 20 bases in the middle. As DNA, the CDR3 is TGTGCCAGCCCGTTCAGGGGCCGGTTCGCCAATGAGCAGTTCTTC. Translating gives CASPFRGRFANEQFF.

This clone is judged medium-sized. This chain connects TRBV5-6 to TRBJ2-1; D is unclear. The V end was cut by 1 base, the J end by 4 bases, with 9 bases between. CDR1 is SGHDT, CDR2 YYEEEE, per germline. The length of the CDR3 is 14 residues. The DNA of the CDR3 is TGTGCCAGCAGCTTGACTGCCGGGTACAATGAGCAGTTCTTC. Translating it yields CASSLTAGYNEQFF. The variable domain in full, completed from reference TRBV5-6 and TRBJ2-1, reads DAGVTQSPTHLIKTRGQQVTLRCSPKSGHDTVSWYQQALGQGPQFIFQYYEEEERQRGNFPDRFSGHQFPNYSSELNVNALLLGDSALYLCASSLTAGYNEQFFGPGTRLTVL.

This sequence joins TRBV11-3 and TRBJ2-3; D possibly corresponds to TRBD1 (6 bases). This CDR3 contains 13 residues. Per germline, CDR1 SGHNT and CDR2 YENEEA. V was clipped by 5 bases and J by 6 bases, with 12 bases between them. This CDR3 reads CASSRTVLDTQYF. CDR3 DNA: TGTGCCAGCAGCCGGACAGTCTTGGATACGCAGTATTTT.

The V gene is TRBV5-6, the J gene TRBJ2-1; maybe TRBD1 (6 bases). Trimming removed 2 bases at V and 8 bases at J, with 14 bases between. Germline-derived CDR1 and CDR2 are SGHDT and YYEEEE. The CDR3 contains 14 residues. DNA of the CDR3: TGTGCCAGCAGCTTCCAGGGTGGGGGCCATGAGCAGTTCTTC. This gives the protein CASSFQGGGHEQFF. The variable domain in full, completed from reference TRBV5-6 and TRBJ2-1, reads DAGVTQSPTHLIKTRGQQVTLRCSPKSGHDTVSWYQQALGQGPQFIFQYYEEEERQRGNFPDRFSGHQFPNYSSELNVNALLLGDSALYLCASSFQGGGHEQFFGPGTRLTVL.

Comments on this clone: Within the sample, other DNA sequences also encode this same CDR3. The rearrangement uses TRBV19 and TRBJ1-5; a weak D match, TRBD1 (5 bases). The germline gives CDR1 LNHDA, CDR2 SQIVND (reference sequence). The CDR3 is 16 amino acids. V shed 1 base and J shed 1 base, with 11 bases lying between them. The CDR3 here is CASSIVGGLSNQPQHF. Written as DNA, the CDR3 is TGTGCCAGTAGTATAGTGGGGGGGTTAAGCAATCAGCCCCAGCATTTT.

The V gene is TRBV19, the J gene TRBJ2-6, with 11 nucleotides matching TRBD2. Germline trimming cut 9 bases from V and 0 bases from J; bases unmatched to any gene: 7. Germline V lookup: CDR1 LNHDA, CDR2 SQIVND (reference sequence). The CDR3 sequence is 17 residues long. The CDR3 loop is CASFSGGALSGANVLTF. In DNA, the CDR3 is TGTGCCAGCTTTAGCGGGGGGGCGCTCTCTGGGGCCAACGTCCTGACTTTC.

The V and J genes are TRBV2 and TRBJ2-5; no definite D call. The V end was cut by 6 bases, the J end by 1 base, with 12 bases between. The germline V gene encodes CDR1 SNHLY and CDR2 FYNNEI. The CDR3 length is 14 residues. The CDR3 region is CASRSVGRQETQYF. The DNA of the CDR3 is TGTGCCAGCAGGTCAGTGGGCCGCCAAGAGACCCAGTACTTC. The variable domain in full, with the rest retrieved from reference TRBV2 and TRBJ2-5, is EPEVTQTPSHQVTQMGQEVILRCVPISNHLYFYWYRQILGQKVEFLVSFYNNEISEKSEIFDDQFSVERPDGSNFTLKIRSTKLEDSAMYFCASRSVGRQETQYFGPGTRLLVL.

J is TRBJ2-3 and V is TRBV18; 11 bases map to TRBD1. The CDR3 consists of 14 residues. Germline loops: CDR1 KGHSH, CDR2 LQKENI. V trimming: 5 bases; J trimming: 4 bases; junction bases outside the gene matches: 2. This CDR3 reads CASSAGQGADTQYF. The CDR3 coding sequence is TGTGCCAGCTCAGCGGGACAGGGGGCAGATACGCAGTATTTT.

The chain links TRBV6-1 to TRBJ2-7; the match to TRBD1 covers 7 bases. Germline V gene lookup returns CDR1 MNHNS and CDR2 SASEGT. This CDR3 comprises 14 residues. V shed 7 bases and J 3 bases; nucleotides not matched to a gene: 9. This CDR3 reads CASTQGQAFYEQYV. Here the CDR3 DNA reads TGTGCCAGCACCCAAGGACAGGCCTTCTACGAGCAGTACGTC.

The V gene is TRBV6-7, the J gene TRBJ1-2; 11 nucleotides match TRBD1. TRBV6-7 is an ORF for which the function is uncertain. This CDR3 comprises 12 residues. CDR3 in DNA: TGTGTAAGTTGGGACAGGGGGAGAGGCTACACCTTC. Its protein product is CVSWDRGRGYTF.

The chain employs TRBV7-6 and TRBJ2-7; 8 nucleotides align to TRBD1. With V trimmed by 0 bases and J by 3 bases, 4 bases remained unmatched. Per the germline V gene, CDR1 is SGHVS and CDR2 is FNYEAQ. The length of the CDR3 is 15 residues. The CDR3: CASSLASDRGYEQYF. The CDR3 nucleotides are TGTGCCAGCAGCTTAGCGAGCGACAGGGGCTACGAGCAGTACTTC.

The chain uses TRBV30 and TRBJ1-2; 8 bases are a match to TRBD1. The CDR3 sequence is 13 residues long. Per the germline V gene, CDR1 is GTSNPN and CDR2 is SVGIG (reference sequence). J lost 7 bases, V lost 3 bases, and 7 bases had no gene match. The CDR3 here is CAWRARGLRGYTF. For the CDR3, the DNA is TGTGCCTGGAGGGCCAGGGGGCTGCGTGGCTACACCTTC. Looking up the rest from reference TRBV30 and TRBJ1-2 gives the full variable domain: SQTIHQWPATLVQPVGSPLSLECTVEGTSNPNLYWYRQAAGRGLQLLFYSVGIGQISSEVPQNLSASRPQDRQFILSSKKLLLSDSGFYLCAWRARGLRGYTFGSGTRLTVV.

The CDR3 sequence is CASSRGGAVGELFF. The CDR3, as DNA: TGTGCCAGCAGCCGTGGGGGGGCGGTCGGGGAGCTGTTTTTT. This chain connects TRBV9 to TRBJ2-2, with D possibly being TRBD2 (7 bases). CDR1 and CDR2 (germline): SGDLS, YYNGEE. This CDR3 contains 14 residues. Between the trimmed V and J ends, which lost 4 bases and 7 bases, there was a span of 14 bases.

CDR3 sequence (DNA): TGTGCCAGTAGGCGACTAGCGGGGCTTTCACAGGGAGAGACCCAGTACTTC. Residues: CASRRLAGLSQGETQYF. V is TRBV19 and J is TRBJ2-5; 11 nucleotides match TRBD2. Germline CDR1 reads LNHDA; CDR2 reads SQIVND (reference sequence). The V gene end was trimmed by 6 bases and the J gene end by 4 bases; junction bases not matched to a gene: 13. The CDR3 runs to 17 residues.

The chain recombines TRBV7-3 with TRBJ2-2, with D perhaps TRBD2 (5 bases). Per germline, CDR1 SGHTA and CDR2 FQGTGA. The CDR3 has 14 amino acids. Between the trimmed V and J ends, which lost 5 bases and 7 bases, there was a span of 14 bases. The CDR3 is CASSPARGGGELFF. The CDR3 coding sequence is TGTGCCAGCAGCCCAGCCCGCGGAGGCGGGGAGCTGTTTTTT.

The J gene is TRBJ2-7, the V gene TRBV6-1, with D perhaps TRBD1 (6 bases). Germline values: CDR1 MNHNS, CDR2 SASEGT. This CDR3 is 14 amino acids long. The V end was cut by 4 bases, the J end by 6 bases, with 16 bases between. The CDR3 DNA reads TGTGCCAGCAGTGGGCCCCTAGGACAGAGCGAGCAGTACGTC. Encoded protein: CASSGPLGQSEQYV.

This rearrangement joins TRBV5-1 to TRBJ1-4; no clear D. Trimming removed 2 bases at V and 3 bases at J, with 8 bases between. The germline V gene encodes CDR1 SGHRS and CDR2 YFSETQ. The CDR3 is 14 amino acids. DNA for the CDR3: TGCGCCAGCAGCTTCGGCGCGGCTAATGAAAAACTGTTTTTT. As protein: CASSFGAANEKLFF.

The CDR3 bases are TGTGCCAGCAGTGAAAGGTGGGGACAGGCTGGCTCACCCCTCCACTTT. Translation: CASSERWGQAGSPLHF. This sequence joins TRBV6-1 and TRBJ1-6, with TRBD1 matching 8 bases. The CDR3 length is 16 residues. Unmatched junction bases numbered 10, after V lost 2 bases and J lost 10 bases. CDR1 and CDR2 from the germline V gene are MNHNS and SASEGT.